Sequencing of this T cell receptor beta chain was carried out in a study of blood T cell repertoires in COVID-19 (dated by TCRdb to about 2020). The study in broad terms: Collaborator samples came from the United States, Italy and Spain and covered acute and convalescent phases of COVID-19. The material from the prospective study consisted of cDNA or gDNA derived from T cells, B-cell-depleted T cells, or PBMCs. Deeply sampled blood TCRbeta repertoires from subjects exposed to, actively infected with, or recovered from COVID-19 were included in the dataset. The repertoires were released in a freely available public database intended as a resource for research on the immune response to SARS-CoV-2. Samples were obtained from the ongoing ImmuneRACE study (first 160 participants) and from over a thousand subjects provided by 6 global collaborators. Sample metadata almost always included a de-identified subject ID, COVID-19 status, age in years and sex. Where available, HLA class I and class II types were taken from metadata supplied by the sample provider and were not determined by assay-based typing. Broad study findings and their caveats: How much clinical and demographic metadata was included differed by source and by participant, and the metadata was provided uncurated.

To note about this clone: Its cognate antigen has yet to be identified. No base-level quality is on record; no much larger clone is a single base apart.

CDR1 and CDR2 were assigned from the germline V gene as SGHNT and YENEEA. The CDR3 covers 14 residues, taking in both the cysteine and the phenylalanine. Of the read, only the CDR3 DNA is kept; its 42 bases are in frame from base 1. At the junction V is shortened by 1 base and J by 8 bases, with 12 bases in between. Enrolling through a virtual design, the prospective study's participants ranged in age from roughly 18 to 89 years and lived across 20 to 25 United States geographic areas. Cohort assignment in the prospective study relied on participant-reported clinical history from a screening survey and a study questionnaire. For ImmuneRACE Cohort 3, a participant was defined as recovered based on two consecutive negative NP/OP PCR tests, clearance by a healthcare professional, or resolution of symptoms. Mobile phlebotomists in the prospective study collected whole blood, serum and a nasopharyngeal or oropharyngeal swab from every participant. Over a roughly 2-month period, participants in the prospective study had the option of providing additional blood draws and questionnaires. Prospective study blood samples were shipped either frozen or at room temperature before DNA extraction.

TCRbeta CDR3 regions were amplified from genomic DNA using the immunoSEQ Assay, a bias-controlled multiplex PCR. The authors' pipeline ran thus. Within the assay, amplification of reference gene primers was used to estimate how many nucleated cells each sample contained. To quantify the absolute abundance of each unique TCRbeta CDR3 rearrangement, sequence reads were collapsed and filtered. For each sample, productive Simpson clonality was calculated as the square root of Simpson's diversity index across productive rearrangements. TCRdb carries this immuneACCESS record with in-frame sequences only. Its versions omit some clonotypes, under half of them owing to an unresolved V gene in the studies checked, with the rest unexplained. V and J calls and clone size are given by that table; D and trimming were obtained from the DNA. Here the sample has a few hundred thousand clones; under 90% occur a single time. The leading ten clones occupy about 4% of the sample.

Sequenced material: PBMCs or T cells enriched from blood (not recorded which). The sequence derives from a man aged 25 to 40 who had recovered from COVID-19. The chain couples TRBV11-3 to TRBJ2-1; no D gene can be assigned with confidence. The DNA is TGTGCCAGCAGCTTAGTTGACTCCCTGTATGAGCAGTTCTTC. Its product reads: CASSLVDSLYEQFF.